The clone carrying this T cell receptor beta chain was counted a few times. Its antigen is unknown. One entry per CDR3 protein, called by TCRdb with MiXCR from the 5' RACE reads. The sample records around 590,000 distinct CDR3 sequences, more than 9% being singletons. This sample stems from a study of T cells after yellow fever vaccination. On the study more broadly: Fractions of limited cellularity were prepared by means of SMART-Seq v4 Ultra Low Input.

Germline values: CDR1 SGHRS, CDR2 YFSETQ. This CDR3 is 15 amino acids long. Trimming took 3 bases from V and 7 from J; bases not matched to a gene: 13. The study's findings and limits: A secondary response was less intense yet reached its peak sooner, at day 5 versus 15. Once the booster was given, most primary-vaccination clones reappeared, at about 97% for CD4 and more than 85% for CD8.

The source was PBMCs, collected on the day of the yellow fever booster vaccination. This receptor was taken from a man aged 25-45 years who received the YFV17D yellow fever vaccine. The J gene is TRBJ2-7, the V gene TRBV5-1; 7 positions match TRBD2. The CDR3 sequence is CASSWDGREGVEQYF. CDR3 in DNA: TGCGCCAGCAGCTGGGACGGCAGGGAGGGAGTAGAGCAGTACTTC. Complete variable domain (other parts from reference TRBV5-1 and TRBJ2-7): KAGVTQTPRYLIKTRGQQVTLSCSPISGHRSVSWYQQTPGQGLQFLFEYFSETQRNKGNFPGRFSGRQFSNSRSEMNVSTLELGDSALYLCASSWDGREGVEQYFGPGTRLTVT.